The clone carrying this T cell receptor (beta chain) was seen once. The germline V gene encodes CDR1 MGHDK and CDR2 SYGVNS. V lost 6 bases, J lost 5 bases, and 11 bases lay in between. CDR3 length: 13 amino acids. The data were taken from a study of blood T cell repertoires in COVID-19. Looking at the study overall: PBMCs, B-cell-depleted T cells, or T cells were the source of the cDNA or gDNA that made up the material.

The protocol was immunoSEQ multiplex PCR, while the TCRdb copy is restricted to in-frame clones and leaves out a portion. This sample has 100,000 or so clones, with about 89% found just once. Sequenced: peripheral blood. The J gene is TRBJ2-1, the V gene TRBV25-1; D is unresolved. This receptor was taken from a human donor with acute or convalescent COVID-19. The donor label of this sample is uncertain. CDR3 bases: TGTGCCAGCAGCTCCGCGATCCACAATGAGCAGTTCTTC. Its protein product is CASSSAIHNEQFF.